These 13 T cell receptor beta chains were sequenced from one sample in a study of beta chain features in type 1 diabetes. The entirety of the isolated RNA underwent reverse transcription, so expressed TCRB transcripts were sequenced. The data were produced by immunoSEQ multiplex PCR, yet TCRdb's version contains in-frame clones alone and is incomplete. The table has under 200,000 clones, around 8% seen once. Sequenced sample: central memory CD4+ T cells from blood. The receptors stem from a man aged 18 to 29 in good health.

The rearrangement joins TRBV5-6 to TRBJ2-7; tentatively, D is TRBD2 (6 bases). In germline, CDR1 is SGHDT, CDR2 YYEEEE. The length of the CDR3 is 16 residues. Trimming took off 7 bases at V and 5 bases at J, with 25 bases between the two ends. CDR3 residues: CASWRIGDWAGNEQYF. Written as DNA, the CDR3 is TGTGCCAGCTGGAGAATCGGGGACTGGGCTGGGAACGAGCAGTACTTC.

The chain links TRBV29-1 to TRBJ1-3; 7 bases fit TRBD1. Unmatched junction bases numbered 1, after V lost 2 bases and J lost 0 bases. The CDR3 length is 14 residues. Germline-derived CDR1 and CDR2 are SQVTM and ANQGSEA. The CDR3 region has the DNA TGCAGCGTTGAAACAGGGGACTCTGGAAACACCATATATTTT. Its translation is CSVETGDSGNTIYF.

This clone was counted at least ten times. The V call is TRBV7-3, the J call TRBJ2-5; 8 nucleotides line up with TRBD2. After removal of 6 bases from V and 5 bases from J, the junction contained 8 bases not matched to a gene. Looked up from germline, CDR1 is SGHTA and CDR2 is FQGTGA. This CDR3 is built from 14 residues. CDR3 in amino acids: CASSRAGGAETQYF. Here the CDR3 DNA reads TGTGCCAGCAGTCGGGCGGGGGGCGCGGAGACCCAGTACTTC. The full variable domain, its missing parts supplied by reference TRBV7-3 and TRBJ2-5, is GAGVSQTPSNKVTEKGKYVELRCDPISGHTALYWYRQSLGQGPEFLIYFQGTGAADDSGLPNDRFFAVRPEGSVSTLKIQRTERGDSAVYLCASSRAGGAETQYFGPGTRLLVL.

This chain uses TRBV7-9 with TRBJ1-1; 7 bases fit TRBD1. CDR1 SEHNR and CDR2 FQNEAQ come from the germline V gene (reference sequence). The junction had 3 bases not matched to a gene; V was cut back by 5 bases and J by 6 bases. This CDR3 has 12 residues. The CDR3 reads CASSAQGAEAFF. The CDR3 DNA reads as TGTGCCAGCAGCGCCCAGGGGGCTGAAGCTTTCTTT.

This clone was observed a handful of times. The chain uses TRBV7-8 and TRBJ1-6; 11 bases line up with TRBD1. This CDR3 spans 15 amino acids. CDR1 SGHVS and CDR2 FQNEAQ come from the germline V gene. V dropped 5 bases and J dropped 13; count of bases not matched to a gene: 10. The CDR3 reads CASSVDGTGGLPLHF. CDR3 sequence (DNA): TGTGCCAGCAGCGTGGACGGGACAGGGGGTTTGCCCCTCCACTTT.

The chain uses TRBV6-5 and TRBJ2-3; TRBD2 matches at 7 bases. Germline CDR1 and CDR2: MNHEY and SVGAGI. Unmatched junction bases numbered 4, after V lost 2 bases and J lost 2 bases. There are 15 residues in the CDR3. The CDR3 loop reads CASSYGAGLTDTQYF. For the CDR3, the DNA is TGTGCCAGCAGTTACGGAGCGGGGCTCACAGATACGCAGTATTTT.

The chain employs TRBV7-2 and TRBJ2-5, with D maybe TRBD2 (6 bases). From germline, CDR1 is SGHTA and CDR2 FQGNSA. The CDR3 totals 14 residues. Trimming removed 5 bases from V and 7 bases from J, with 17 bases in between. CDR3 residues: CASSTGLGQRTQYF. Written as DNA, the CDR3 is TGTGCCAGCAGCACGGGACTGGGGCAAAGGACCCAGTACTTC.

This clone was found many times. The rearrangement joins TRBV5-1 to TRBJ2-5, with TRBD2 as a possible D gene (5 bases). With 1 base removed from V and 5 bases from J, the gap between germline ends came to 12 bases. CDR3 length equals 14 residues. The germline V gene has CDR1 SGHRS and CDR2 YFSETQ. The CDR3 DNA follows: TGCGCCAGCAGCTTGTCGCCTAGCAGCGAGACCCAGTACTTC. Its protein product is CASSLSPSSETQYF.

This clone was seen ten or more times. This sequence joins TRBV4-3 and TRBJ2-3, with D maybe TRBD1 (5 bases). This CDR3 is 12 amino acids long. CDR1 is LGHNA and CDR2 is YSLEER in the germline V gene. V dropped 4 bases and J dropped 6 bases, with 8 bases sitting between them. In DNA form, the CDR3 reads TGCGCCAGCAGCCGAAAGGGGGATACGCAGTATTTT. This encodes CASSRKGDTQYF.

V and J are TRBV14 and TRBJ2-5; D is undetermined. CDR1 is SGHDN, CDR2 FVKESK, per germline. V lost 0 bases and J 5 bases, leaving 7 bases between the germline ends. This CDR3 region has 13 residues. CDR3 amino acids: CASSQELSETQYF. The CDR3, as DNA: TGTGCCAGCAGCCAAGAATTGAGCGAGACCCAGTACTTC.

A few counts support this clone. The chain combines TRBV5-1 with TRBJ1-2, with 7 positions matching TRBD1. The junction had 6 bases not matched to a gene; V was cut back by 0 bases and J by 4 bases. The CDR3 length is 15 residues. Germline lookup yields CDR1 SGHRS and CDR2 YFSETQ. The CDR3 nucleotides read TGCGCCAGCAGCTTGGAACAGGGGAGGATCTATGGCTACACCTTC. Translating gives CASSLEQGRIYGYTF.

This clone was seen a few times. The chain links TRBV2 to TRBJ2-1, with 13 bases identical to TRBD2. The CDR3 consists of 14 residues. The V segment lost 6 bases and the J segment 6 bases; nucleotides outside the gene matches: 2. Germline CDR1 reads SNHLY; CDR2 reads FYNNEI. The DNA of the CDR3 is TGTGCCAGCAGAGGGACTAGCGGGGCCAATGAGCAGTTCTTC. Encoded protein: CASRGTSGANEQFF. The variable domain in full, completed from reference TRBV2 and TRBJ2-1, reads EPEVTQTPSHQVTQMGQEVILRCVPISNHLYFYWYRQILGQKVEFLVSFYNNEISEKSEIFDDQFSVERPDGSNFTLKIRSTKLEDSAMYFCASRGTSGANEQFFGPGTRLTVL.

The CDR3 region is CASSLQGQKSYEQYF. The CDR3 DNA is TGTGCCAGCAGCTTACAAGGACAGAAGTCCTACGAGCAGTACTTC. The chain couples TRBV11-2 to TRBJ2-7, with D maybe TRBD1 (6 bases). The germline V and J ends were trimmed by 2 bases and 1 base, with 12 bases remaining between them. CDR1 is SGHAT, CDR2 FQNNGV, per germline. There are 15 residues in the CDR3.